The 2 T cell receptor beta chains in this list originate from one sample, sequenced in a study of molecular identifiers for immune sequencing clone quantification. TCRdb processed the PCR reads anew with MiXCR; each CDR3 protein has one entry. Of roughly 100,000 distinct CDR3 sequences in the sample, about a third were seen once. Sequenced sample: naive CD8+ T cells from blood, with Jurkat cell RNA spiked in. The subset denotes: FACS-sorted CD8+CD4-CCR7+CD45RA+ naive T cells. Receptors originate from a human donor in good health. Some libraries in this study had Jurkat cell RNA spiked in.

The chain carries TRBV28 and TRBJ1-5; D is undetermined. V lost 5 bases and J lost 0, with 20 bases in between. Germline V gives CDR1 MDHEN, CDR2 SYDVKM. This CDR3 is 18 amino acids long. CDR3 region: CASSHDWDLVFSNQPQHF. DNA of the CDR3: TGTGCCAGCAGTCACGACTGGGATTTGGTTTTTAGCAATCAGCCCCAGCATTTT.

The sample holds a few counts of this clonotype. The chain uses TRBV29-1 and TRBJ1-2; a weak D match, TRBD1 (6 bases). The V gene lost 7 bases and the J gene lost 3 bases, with 15 bases spanning the gap. The germline CDR1 and CDR2 sequences are SQVTM and ANQGSEA. This CDR3 is built from 13 residues. The CDR3 DNA reads TGCAGCGCTAATACAGGGAGGGACTATGGCTACACCTTC. Translating gives CSANTGRDYGYTF.